This T cell receptor beta chain was identified during a study of blood T cells in healthy people across ages. Study findings and constraints: Long-lived donors carried more naive CD4+ cells and greater diversity than aged donors.

PCR was performed a second time for about 6 to 12 cycles using a sample-barcoded 5' primer and a J-beta primer mix. Using its own MiXCR run on the 5' RACE reads, TCRdb lists one record per CDR3 protein. The sample carries more than 800,000 distinct CDR3 sequences, about 30% recorded once. This clonotype came up many times. Its specificity is unknown. PBMCs, at least 6.5 million per sample, were isolated. The sequence came from a woman older than 75 in good health. Sequencing used blood.

The CDR3 nucleotides are TGTGCCAGCAGCTTAGTCGGCGGATACGAGCAGTACTTC. It specifies CASSLVGGYEQYF. The chain carries TRBV7-9 and TRBJ2-7; D unresolved. CDR1 and CDR2 from the germline V gene are SEHNR and FQNEAQ (reference sequence). There are 13 residues in the CDR3. The ends were cut back, 1 base at V and 4 bases at J, with 8 bases in the middle.